This TCR beta chain is from a study of T cells in Graves' hyperthyroidism and ophthalmopathy. Study-level results: By a 13 V-J model, ophthalmopathy was set apart from stable hyperthyroidism. Within blood appeared most thyroid clonotypes that had expanded above 0.001.

RNA transcripts were the template for amplifying TCR beta CDR3 regions. Using the HTBI primer set, a first-round RT-PCR was run on the TCR CDR3. MiXCR was run by TCRdb on the multiplex PCR reads, yielding one entry per CDR3 protein. The sample lists about 270,000 distinct CDR3 sequences, 12% to 15% occurring once. Newly diagnosed hyperthyroidism patients aged 18 to 65 years had disease lasting under 2 months. This clonotype appeared many times. Antigen specificity is unknown. Germline and junction disagree at one end, which may indicate a read error. This TCR derives from a woman aged 45-60 years with Graves' hyperthyroidism that later progressed to Graves' ophthalmopathy. Sample: blood.

The CDR3 region has the DNA TGTGCTAGCAGCTCGGGGGGGCTAGCGGGAGGTGAGCAGTTCTTC. Amino acids: CASSSGGLAGGEQFF. The V and J genes are TRBV7-7 and TRBJ2-1; TRBD2 agrees at 11 bases. This CDR3 spans 15 amino acids. Germline V lookup: CDR1 SSHAT, CDR2 FNYEAQ (reference sequence).